Sequencing of this T cell receptor beta chain was carried out in a study of T-cell reconstitution after alpha-beta-depleted transplantation in children. This clonotype was picked up a small number of times. Unique molecular identifiers were incorporated into the prepared TCRbeta library. TCRdb re-analysed the PCR reads in MiXCR, keeping a single row per CDR3 protein. The sample carries some 490,000 distinct CDR3 sequences, around 12% recorded once. The receptor comes from a human donor who donated a stem cell graft to a child with combined immunodeficiency. Sequenced here: PBMCs from the stem cell graft donor, sampled from the stem cell graft.

The CDR3 nucleotides read TGCGCCAGCAGCTCGGAGGGTGGGGTGAGAACGGTCGAGCAGTACTTC. It translates to CASSSEGGVRTVEQYF. The chain recombines TRBV5-1 with TRBJ2-7; weak D call: TRBD2 (6 bases). CDR1 and CDR2 (germline): SGHRS, YFSETQ. This CDR3 comprises 16 residues. The V end lost 3 bases, the J end lost 6 bases, and 22 bases lay between the germline ends.